This entry is about one T cell receptor (beta chain). This entry belongs to a study of technical replicates of blood from several donors. CDR3 size: 15 residues. The germline V and J ends were trimmed by 5 bases and 2 bases, with 16 bases remaining between them. The germline gives CDR1 MNHNS, CDR2 SASEGT. Sequencing was performed with immunoSEQ multiplex PCR; in TCRdb, only in-frame clones are kept and a portion is missing. The sample contains tens of thousands of clones, around 94% of which appear only once. This receptor was taken from a human donor in good health. The sequencing sample was made of T cells isolated from PBMCs. V and J are TRBV6-1 and TRBJ2-7; possibly TRBD1 for D (5 bases). CDR3 protein: CASSSPLRAPYEQYF. CDR3 DNA: TGTGCCAGCAGTTCCCCTCTCAGGGCTCCCTACGAGCAGTACTTC.